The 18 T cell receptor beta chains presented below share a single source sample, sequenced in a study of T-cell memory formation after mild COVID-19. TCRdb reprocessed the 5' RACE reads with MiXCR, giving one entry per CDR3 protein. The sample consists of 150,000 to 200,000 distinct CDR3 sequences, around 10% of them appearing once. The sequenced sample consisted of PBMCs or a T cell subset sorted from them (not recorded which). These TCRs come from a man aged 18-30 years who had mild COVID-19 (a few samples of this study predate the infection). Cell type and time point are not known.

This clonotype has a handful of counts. In DNA, the CDR3 is TGTGCCAGCAGCTCCCAACCGACAGGGAGGCCGCGACAGAACACTGAAGCTTTCTTT. Protein product: CASSSQPTGRPRQNTEAFF. The rearrangement uses TRBV7-9 and TRBJ1-1; 7 positions agree with TRBD1. CDR1 SEHNR and CDR2 FQNEAQ come from the germline V gene (reference sequence). The J segment lost 1 base and the V segment lost 4 bases, leaving 18 bases of the junction unmatched. This CDR3 spans 19 amino acids.

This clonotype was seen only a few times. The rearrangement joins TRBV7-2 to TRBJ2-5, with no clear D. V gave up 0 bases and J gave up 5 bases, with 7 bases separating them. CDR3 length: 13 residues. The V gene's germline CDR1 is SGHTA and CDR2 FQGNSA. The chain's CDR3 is CASSLAIQETQYF. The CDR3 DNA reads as TGTGCCAGCAGCTTAGCGATTCAGGAGACCCAGTACTTC.

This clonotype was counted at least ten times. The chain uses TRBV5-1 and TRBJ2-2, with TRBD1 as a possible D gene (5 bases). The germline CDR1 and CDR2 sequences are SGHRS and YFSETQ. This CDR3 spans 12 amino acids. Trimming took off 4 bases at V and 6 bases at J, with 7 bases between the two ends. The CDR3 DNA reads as TGCGCCAGCAGCCTACAGGCCGGGGAGCTGTTTTTT. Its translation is CASSLQAGELFF.

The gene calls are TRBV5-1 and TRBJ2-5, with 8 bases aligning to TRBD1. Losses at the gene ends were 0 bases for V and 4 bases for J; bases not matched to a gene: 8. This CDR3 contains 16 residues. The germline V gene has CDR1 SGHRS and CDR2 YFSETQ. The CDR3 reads CASSLAPTGAGETQYF. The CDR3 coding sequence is TGCGCCAGCAGCTTGGCACCGACAGGGGCGGGAGAGACCCAGTACTTC.

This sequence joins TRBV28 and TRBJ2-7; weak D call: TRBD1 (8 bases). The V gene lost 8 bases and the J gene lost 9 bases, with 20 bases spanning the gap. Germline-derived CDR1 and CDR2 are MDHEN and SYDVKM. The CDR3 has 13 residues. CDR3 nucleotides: TGTGCCAGCGGACAGGGCAGAGCTAGCGGGCAGTACGTC. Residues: CASGQGRASGQYV.

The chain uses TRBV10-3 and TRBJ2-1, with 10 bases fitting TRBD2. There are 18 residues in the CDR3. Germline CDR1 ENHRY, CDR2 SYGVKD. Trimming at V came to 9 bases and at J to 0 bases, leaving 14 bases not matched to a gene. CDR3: CAIGRASGGYSSYNEQFF. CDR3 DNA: TGTGCCATTGGCCGGGCTAGCGGGGGTTACAGCTCCTACAATGAGCAGTTCTTC.

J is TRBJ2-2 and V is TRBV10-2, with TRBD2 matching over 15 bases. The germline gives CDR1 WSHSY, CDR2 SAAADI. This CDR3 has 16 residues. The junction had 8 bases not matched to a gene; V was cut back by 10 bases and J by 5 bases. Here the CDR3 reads CATQGLAGGGTGELFF. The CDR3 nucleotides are TGCGCCACCCAGGGACTAGCGGGGGGCGGTACCGGGGAGCTGTTTTTT.

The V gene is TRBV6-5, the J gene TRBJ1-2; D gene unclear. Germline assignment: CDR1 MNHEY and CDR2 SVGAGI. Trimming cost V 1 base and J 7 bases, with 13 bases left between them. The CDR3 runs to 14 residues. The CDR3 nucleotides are TGTGCCAGCAGTTACTTGGGGAAGGGTCGTGGCTACACCTTC. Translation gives CASSYLGKGRGYTF.

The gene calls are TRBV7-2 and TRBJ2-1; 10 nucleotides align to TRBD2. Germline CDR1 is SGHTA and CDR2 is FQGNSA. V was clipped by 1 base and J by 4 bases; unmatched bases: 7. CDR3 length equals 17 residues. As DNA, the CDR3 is TGTGCCAGCAGCTTAGGGGGGACTAGCGTGGGGTACAATGAGCAGTTCTTC. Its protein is CASSLGGTSVGYNEQFF.

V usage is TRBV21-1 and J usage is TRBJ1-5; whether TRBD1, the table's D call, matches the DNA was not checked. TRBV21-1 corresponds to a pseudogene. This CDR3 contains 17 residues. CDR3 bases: TGTGCCAGCCTCAGACAGGGCCCCCCTTATAGCAATCAGCCCCAGCATTTT. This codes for CASLRQGPPYSNQPQHF.

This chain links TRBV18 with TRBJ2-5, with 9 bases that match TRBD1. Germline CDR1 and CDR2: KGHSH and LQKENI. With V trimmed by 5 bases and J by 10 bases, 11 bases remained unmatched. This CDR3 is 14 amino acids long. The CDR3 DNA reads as TGTGCCAGCTCATATGGACAGGGGCCGCGGGACCAGTACTTC. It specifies CASSYGQGPRDQYF.

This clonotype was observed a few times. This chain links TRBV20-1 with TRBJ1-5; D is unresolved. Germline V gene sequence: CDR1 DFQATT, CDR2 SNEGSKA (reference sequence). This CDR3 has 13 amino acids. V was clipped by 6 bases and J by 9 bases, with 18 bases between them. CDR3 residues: CSAKDGTDRPQHF. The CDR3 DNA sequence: TGCAGTGCAAAGGACGGCACCGATAGGCCCCAGCATTTT.

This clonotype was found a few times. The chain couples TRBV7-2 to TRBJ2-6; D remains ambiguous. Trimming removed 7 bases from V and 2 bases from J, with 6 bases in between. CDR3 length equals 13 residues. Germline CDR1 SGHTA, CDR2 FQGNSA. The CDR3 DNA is TGTGCCAGCATCCCCGCTGGGGCCAACGTCCTGACTTTC. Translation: CASIPAGANVLTF.

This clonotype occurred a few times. The CDR3 bases are TGTGCCAGCAGCTTTGGGGGACACAAAAACATTCAGTACTTC. Translating gives CASSFGGHKNIQYF. The chain employs TRBV5-6 and TRBJ2-4; weak D call: TRBD1 (6 bases). Per germline, CDR1 SGHDT and CDR2 YYEEEE. Trimming took 2 bases from V and 3 from J, leaving 9 bases between them. The CDR3 sequence is 14 residues long.

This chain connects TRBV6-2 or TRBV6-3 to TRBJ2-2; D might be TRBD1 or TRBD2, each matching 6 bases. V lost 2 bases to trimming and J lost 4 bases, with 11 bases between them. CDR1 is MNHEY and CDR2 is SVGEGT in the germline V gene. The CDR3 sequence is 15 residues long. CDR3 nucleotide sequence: TGTGCCAGCAGTTACGAACGGGGGCGCACCGGGGAGCTGTTTTTT. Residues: CASSYERGRTGELFF.

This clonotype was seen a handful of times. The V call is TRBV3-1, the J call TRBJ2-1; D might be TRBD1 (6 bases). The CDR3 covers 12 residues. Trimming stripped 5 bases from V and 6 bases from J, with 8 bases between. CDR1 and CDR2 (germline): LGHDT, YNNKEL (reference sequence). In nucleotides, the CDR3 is TGTGCCAGCAGCGGGGACACCAATGAGCAGTTCTTC. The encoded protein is CASSGDTNEQFF.

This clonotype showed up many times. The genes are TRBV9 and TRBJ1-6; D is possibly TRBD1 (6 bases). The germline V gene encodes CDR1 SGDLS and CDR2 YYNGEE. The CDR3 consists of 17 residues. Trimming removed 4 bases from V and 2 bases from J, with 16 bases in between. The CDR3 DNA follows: TGTGCCAGCAGCCCGAGGGGGAGGGGCCCCTATAATTCACCCCTCCACTTT. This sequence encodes CASSPRGRGPYNSPLHF.

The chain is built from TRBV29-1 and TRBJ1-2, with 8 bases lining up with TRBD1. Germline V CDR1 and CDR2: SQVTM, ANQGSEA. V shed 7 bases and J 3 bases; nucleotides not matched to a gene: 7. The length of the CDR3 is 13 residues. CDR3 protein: CSAYRGSYYGYTF. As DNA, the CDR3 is TGCAGCGCTTACAGGGGGAGTTACTATGGCTACACCTTC.